The clone carrying this T cell receptor (beta chain) was seen a handful of times. The CDR3 is made up of 15 amino acids. Germline V gene data show CDR1 as SQVTM and CDR2 as ANQGSEA. V lost 7 bases, J lost 7 bases, and 13 bases stayed unmatched. This entry is derived from a study of T-cell memory formation after mild COVID-19. TCRdb re-called the 5' RACE reads through MiXCR, storing one row per CDR3 protein. The repertoire consists of some 190,000 distinct CDR3 sequences, with about a sixth occurring once and the leading ten covering approximately 2%. The sample was PBMCs or a T cell subset sorted from them (not recorded which). The clonotype originates from an adult woman who had mild COVID-19 (a few samples of this study predate the infection). Cell type and time point are not known. The J gene is TRBJ2-1, the V gene TRBV29-1; 10 bases map to TRBD1. The CDR3 DNA reads TGCAGCGGCCGCGGGACAGGGGAGAGACAAAATGAGCAGTTCTTC. Translated, it gives CSGRGTGERQNEQFF.